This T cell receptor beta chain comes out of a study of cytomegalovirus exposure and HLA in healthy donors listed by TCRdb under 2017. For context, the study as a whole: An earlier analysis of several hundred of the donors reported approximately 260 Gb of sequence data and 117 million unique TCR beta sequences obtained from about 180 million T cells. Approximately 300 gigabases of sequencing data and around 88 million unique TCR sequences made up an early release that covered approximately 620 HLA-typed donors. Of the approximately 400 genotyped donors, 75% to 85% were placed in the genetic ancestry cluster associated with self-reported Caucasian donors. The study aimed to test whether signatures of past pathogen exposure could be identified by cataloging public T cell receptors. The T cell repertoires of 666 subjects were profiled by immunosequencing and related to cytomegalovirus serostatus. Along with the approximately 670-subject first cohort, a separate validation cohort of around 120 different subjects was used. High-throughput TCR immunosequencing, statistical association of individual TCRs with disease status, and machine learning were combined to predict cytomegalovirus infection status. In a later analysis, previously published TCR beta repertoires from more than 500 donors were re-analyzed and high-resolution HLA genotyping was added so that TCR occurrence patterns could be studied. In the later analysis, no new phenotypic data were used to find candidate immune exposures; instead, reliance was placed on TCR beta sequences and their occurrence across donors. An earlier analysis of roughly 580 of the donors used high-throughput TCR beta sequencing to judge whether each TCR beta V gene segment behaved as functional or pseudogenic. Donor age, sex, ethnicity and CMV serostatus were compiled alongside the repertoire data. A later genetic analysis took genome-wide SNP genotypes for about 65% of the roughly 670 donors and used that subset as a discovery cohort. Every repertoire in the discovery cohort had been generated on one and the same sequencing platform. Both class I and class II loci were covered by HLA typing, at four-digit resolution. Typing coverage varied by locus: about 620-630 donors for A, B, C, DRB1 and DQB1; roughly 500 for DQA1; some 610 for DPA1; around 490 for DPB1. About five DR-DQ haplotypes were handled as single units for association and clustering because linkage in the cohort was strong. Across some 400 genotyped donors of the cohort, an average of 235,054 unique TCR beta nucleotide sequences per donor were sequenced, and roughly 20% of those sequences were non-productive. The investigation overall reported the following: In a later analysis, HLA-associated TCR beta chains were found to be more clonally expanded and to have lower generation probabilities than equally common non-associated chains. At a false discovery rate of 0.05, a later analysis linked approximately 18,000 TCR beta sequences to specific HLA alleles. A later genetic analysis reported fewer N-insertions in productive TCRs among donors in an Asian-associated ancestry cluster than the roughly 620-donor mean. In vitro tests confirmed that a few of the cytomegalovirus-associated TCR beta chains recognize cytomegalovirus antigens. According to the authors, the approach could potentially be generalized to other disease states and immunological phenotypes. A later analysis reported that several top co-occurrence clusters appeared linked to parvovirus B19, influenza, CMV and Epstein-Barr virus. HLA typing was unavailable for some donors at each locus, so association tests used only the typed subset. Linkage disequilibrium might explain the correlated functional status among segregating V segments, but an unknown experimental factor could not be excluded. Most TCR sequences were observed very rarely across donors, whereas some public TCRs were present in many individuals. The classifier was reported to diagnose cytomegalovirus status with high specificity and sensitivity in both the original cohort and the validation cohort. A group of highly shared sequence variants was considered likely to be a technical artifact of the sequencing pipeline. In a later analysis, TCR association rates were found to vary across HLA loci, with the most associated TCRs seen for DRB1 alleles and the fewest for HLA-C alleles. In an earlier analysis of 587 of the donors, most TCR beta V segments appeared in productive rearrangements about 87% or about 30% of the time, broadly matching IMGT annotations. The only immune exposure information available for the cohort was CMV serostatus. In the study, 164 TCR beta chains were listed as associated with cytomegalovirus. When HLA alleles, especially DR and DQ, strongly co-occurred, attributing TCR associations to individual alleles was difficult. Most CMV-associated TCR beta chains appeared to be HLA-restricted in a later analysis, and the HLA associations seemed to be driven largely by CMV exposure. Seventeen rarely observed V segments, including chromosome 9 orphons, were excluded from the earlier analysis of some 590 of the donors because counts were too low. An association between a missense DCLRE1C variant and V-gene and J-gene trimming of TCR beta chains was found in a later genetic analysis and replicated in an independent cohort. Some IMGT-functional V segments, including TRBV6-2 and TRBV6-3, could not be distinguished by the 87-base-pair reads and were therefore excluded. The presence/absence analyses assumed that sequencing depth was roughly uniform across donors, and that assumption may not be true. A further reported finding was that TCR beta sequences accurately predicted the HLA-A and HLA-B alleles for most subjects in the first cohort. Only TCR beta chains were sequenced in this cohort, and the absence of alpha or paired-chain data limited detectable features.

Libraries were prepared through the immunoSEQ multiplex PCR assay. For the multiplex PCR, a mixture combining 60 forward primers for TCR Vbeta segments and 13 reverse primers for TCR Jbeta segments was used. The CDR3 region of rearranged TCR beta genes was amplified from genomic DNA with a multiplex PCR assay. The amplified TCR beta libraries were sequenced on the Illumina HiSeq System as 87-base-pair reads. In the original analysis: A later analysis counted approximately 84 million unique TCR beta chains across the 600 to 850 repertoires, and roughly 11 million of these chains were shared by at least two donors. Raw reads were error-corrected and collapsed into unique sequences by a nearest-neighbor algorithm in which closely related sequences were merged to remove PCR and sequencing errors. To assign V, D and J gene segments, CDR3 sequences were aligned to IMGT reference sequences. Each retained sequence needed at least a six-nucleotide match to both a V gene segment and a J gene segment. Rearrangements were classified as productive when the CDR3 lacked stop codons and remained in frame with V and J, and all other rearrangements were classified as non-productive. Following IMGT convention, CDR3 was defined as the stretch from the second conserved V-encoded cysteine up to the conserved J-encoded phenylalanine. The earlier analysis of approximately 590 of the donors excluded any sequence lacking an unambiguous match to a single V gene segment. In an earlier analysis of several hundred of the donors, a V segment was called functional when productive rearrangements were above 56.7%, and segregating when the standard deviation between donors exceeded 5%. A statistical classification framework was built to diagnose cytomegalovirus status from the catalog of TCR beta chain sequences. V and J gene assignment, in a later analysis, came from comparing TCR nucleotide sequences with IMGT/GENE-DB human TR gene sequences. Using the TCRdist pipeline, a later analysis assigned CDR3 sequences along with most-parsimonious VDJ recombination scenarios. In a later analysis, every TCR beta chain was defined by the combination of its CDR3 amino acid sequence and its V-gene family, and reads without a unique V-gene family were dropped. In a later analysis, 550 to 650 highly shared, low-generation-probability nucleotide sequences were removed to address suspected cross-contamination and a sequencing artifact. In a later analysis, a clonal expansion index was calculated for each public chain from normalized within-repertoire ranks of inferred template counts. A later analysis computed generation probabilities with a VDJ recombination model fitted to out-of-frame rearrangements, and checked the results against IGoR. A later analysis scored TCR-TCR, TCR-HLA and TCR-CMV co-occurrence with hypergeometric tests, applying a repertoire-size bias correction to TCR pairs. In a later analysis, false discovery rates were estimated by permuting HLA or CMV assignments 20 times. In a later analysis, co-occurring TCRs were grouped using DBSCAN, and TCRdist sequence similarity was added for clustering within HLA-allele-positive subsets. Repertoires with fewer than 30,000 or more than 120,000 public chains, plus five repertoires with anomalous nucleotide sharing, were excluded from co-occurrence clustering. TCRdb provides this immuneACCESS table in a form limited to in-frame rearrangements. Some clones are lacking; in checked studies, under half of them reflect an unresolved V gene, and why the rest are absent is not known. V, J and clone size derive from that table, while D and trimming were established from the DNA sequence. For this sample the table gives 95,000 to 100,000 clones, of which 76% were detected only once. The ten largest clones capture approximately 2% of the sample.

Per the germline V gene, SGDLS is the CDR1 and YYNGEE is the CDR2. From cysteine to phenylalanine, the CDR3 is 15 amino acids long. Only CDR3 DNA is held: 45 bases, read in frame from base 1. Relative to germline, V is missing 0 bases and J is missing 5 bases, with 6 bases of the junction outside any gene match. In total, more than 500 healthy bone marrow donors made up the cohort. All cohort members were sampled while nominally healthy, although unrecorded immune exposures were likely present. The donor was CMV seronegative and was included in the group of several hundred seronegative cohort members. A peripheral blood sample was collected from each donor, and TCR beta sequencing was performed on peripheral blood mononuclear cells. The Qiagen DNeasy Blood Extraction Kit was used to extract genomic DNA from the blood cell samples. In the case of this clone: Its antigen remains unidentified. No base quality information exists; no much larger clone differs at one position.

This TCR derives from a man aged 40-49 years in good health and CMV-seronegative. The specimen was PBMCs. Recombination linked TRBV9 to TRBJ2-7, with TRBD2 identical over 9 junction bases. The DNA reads TGTGCCAGCAGCGTAGGCGGTAGCGGGAGCCACGAGCAGTACTTC. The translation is CASSVGGSGSHEQYF.